A single sample is the source of the 27 T cell receptor beta chains below, sequenced in a study of shared clonotypes between healthy human individuals. Here immunoSEQ multiplex PCR was the method, and the copy in TCRdb shows in-frame clones only, minus some. The data contain approximately 1.5 million clones, just under 99% of them singletons. The sample was naive CD4+ T cells sorted from blood. The subset here: CD45RA+ positively selected. These receptors were obtained from a man under 40 in good health.

The chain employs TRBV18 and TRBJ2-6; D is unresolved. This CDR3 spans 18 amino acids. The germline gives CDR1 KGHSH, CDR2 LQKENI. Trimming took off 3 bases at V and 0 bases at J, with 15 bases between the two ends. The chain's CDR3 is CASSPHPPAISGANVLTF. CDR3 nucleotides: TGTGCCAGCTCACCTCACCCCCCAGCTATCTCTGGGGCCAACGTCCTGACTTTC.

As concerns this clone: A much larger clone differs by one base, so this may be a read error. The rearrangement uses TRBV5-1 and TRBJ2-5; D gene unclear. The CDR3 runs to 11 residues. The V gene's germline CDR1 is SGHRS and CDR2 YFSETQ. V dropped 4 bases and J dropped 4 bases, with 5 bases sitting between them. The chain's CDR3 is CASSVGETQYF. The CDR3 nucleotides are TGCGCCAGCAGCGTGGGAGAGACCCAGTACTTC.

The J gene is TRBJ2-1, the V gene TRBV7-6, with 10 bases lining up with TRBD2. The germline V gene has CDR1 SGHVS and CDR2 FNYEAQ. The V segment lost 0 bases and the J segment 3 bases; nucleotides outside the gene matches: 8. This CDR3 has 18 residues. The chain's CDR3 is CASSLAWSSGSVYNEQFF. The CDR3 coding sequence is TGTGCCAGCAGCTTAGCGTGGTCTAGCGGGAGTGTCTACAATGAGCAGTTCTTC.

The CDR3 loop reads CASSLVERDNEQFF. Written as DNA, the CDR3 is TGCGCCAGCAGCTTGGTGGAGCGGGACAATGAGCAGTTCTTC. The chain combines TRBV5-1 with TRBJ2-1; D is possibly TRBD2 (6 bases). The CDR3 has 14 residues. From germline, CDR1 is SGHRS and CDR2 YFSETQ. The germline V and J ends were trimmed by 0 bases and 5 bases, with 9 bases remaining between them.

This chain connects TRBV5-1 to TRBJ2-7; D may be TRBD1 (6 bases). Trimming removed 8 bases at V and 7 bases at J, with 19 bases between. This CDR3 comprises 13 residues. CDR1 SGHRS and CDR2 YFSETQ come from the germline V gene. CDR3 region: CASFLTGTNEQYF. In DNA form, the CDR3 reads TGCGCCAGTTTCTTGACAGGAACGAATGAGCAGTACTTC.

The CDR3 sequence is CASSVTFASTDTQYF. In nucleotides, the CDR3 is TGTGCCAGCAGCGTCACGTTTGCTAGCACAGATACGCAGTATTTT. The chain has TRBV6-6 and TRBJ2-3; D unclear. There are 15 residues in the CDR3. V was shortened by 6 bases and J by 0 bases, with 13 bases between the two germline ends. In germline, CDR1 is MNHNY, CDR2 SVGAGI (reference sequence).

A word on this clone: Other DNA sequences in this sample translate to the same CDR3. The V gene is TRBV11-2, the J gene TRBJ1-5, with D perhaps TRBD1 (5 bases). In germline, CDR1 is SGHAT, CDR2 FQNNGV. V lost 5 bases, J lost 4 bases, and 9 bases lay in between. The CDR3 extends over 13 amino acids. The CDR3 bases are TGTGCCAGCAGCCCAGGGAGAAATCAGCCCCAGCATTTT. Its translation: CASSPGRNQPQHF.

Details on this clone: The identical CDR3 is also encoded by other nucleotide sequences in the sample. The CDR3 nucleotides are TGTGCCAGCAGTCCCCCCGGGATTTACGAGCAGTACTTC. The encoded protein is CASSPPGIYEQYF. The chain links TRBV28 to TRBJ2-7; possible D gene TRBD2, 5 bases. The CDR3 sequence is 13 residues long. Deletions cut 5 bases from V and 4 bases from J, with 12 bases between. Germline V gene data show CDR1 as MDHEN and CDR2 as SYDVKM.

The rearrangement links TRBV6-4 to TRBJ2-3; D is perhaps TRBD1 or TRBD2 (7 bases each). This CDR3 has 17 amino acids. Germline V lookup: CDR1 MRHNA, CDR2 SNTAGT. V gave up 3 bases and J gave up 7 bases, with 23 bases separating them. CDR3 protein: CASSELGGRLGGNTQYF. The CDR3 nucleotides read TGTGCCAGCAGTGAGCTCGGCGGGAGATTAGGGGGCAATACGCAGTATTTT.

The J gene is TRBJ1-2, the V gene TRBV7-9; the match to TRBD1 covers 7 bases. J was trimmed by 3 bases and V by 0 bases; bases with no gene match: 1. The CDR3 length is 14 residues. Germline V gives CDR1 SEHNR, CDR2 FQNEAQ (reference sequence). This CDR3 is CASSLAQGHYGYTF. The CDR3 region has the DNA TGTGCCAGCAGCTTAGCACAGGGGCACTATGGCTACACCTTC.

The chain recombines TRBV4-2 with TRBJ2-7; 11 bases fit TRBD2. Germline CDR1 and CDR2: LGHNA and YNFKEQ. V lost 2 bases, J lost 7 bases, and 7 bases stayed unmatched. The CDR3 has 15 residues. CDR3 nucleotide sequence: TGTGCCAGCAGCCAATTACTAGCGGGAGCGGGAGAGCAGTACTTC. Protein product: CASSQLLAGAGEQYF.

V usage is TRBV5-1 and J usage is TRBJ2-5; D perhaps matches TRBD2 (5 bases). CDR3 length: 14 amino acids. The germline V gene encodes CDR1 SGHRS and CDR2 YFSETQ. V was clipped by 1 base and J by 3 bases, with 10 bases between them. CDR3 region: CASSLIPGEETQYF. The CDR3 bases are TGCGCCAGCAGCTTGATCCCCGGGGAAGAGACCCAGTACTTC.

The V call is TRBV7-9, the J call TRBJ1-1; D remains unclear. The germline CDR1 and CDR2 sequences are SEHNR and FQNEAQ (reference sequence). Deletions cut 1 base from V and 3 bases from J, with 9 bases between. CDR3 size: 14 residues. The CDR3 sequence: CASSLELRDTEAFF. The CDR3 DNA sequence: TGTGCCAGCAGCTTAGAGTTAAGGGACACTGAAGCTTTCTTT.

The chain carries TRBV11-1 and TRBJ2-1; tentatively, D is TRBD1 (6 bases). Trimming took 7 bases from V and 0 from J, leaving 13 bases between them. The CDR3 length is 15 residues. Germline loops: CDR1 SGHAT, CDR2 FQDESV (reference sequence). CDR3 sequence: CASTRGRSSYNEQFF. As DNA, the CDR3 is TGTGCCAGCACCAGGGGCCGCAGCTCCTACAATGAGCAGTTCTTC.

V usage is TRBV6-6 and J usage is TRBJ2-7, with TRBD2 matching 12 bases. The CDR3 is made up of 15 amino acids. The germline V gene encodes CDR1 MNHNY and CDR2 SVGAGI (reference sequence). V shed 6 bases, J shed 2 bases, and the junction held 5 bases outside the gene matches. In DNA form, the CDR3 reads TGTGCCAGCAGCCTTGGACTAGCGGGGCCCTACGAGCAGTACTTC. Its protein product is CASSLGLAGPYEQYF.

This clone was seen a single time. This chain uses TRBV28 with TRBJ2-7, with D tentatively TRBD1 (5 bases). In germline, CDR1 is MDHEN, CDR2 SYDVKM. The V gene lost 6 bases and the J gene lost 6 bases, with 12 bases spanning the gap. The CDR3 length is 12 residues. The CDR3 reads CASRIRVPEQYF. CDR3 coding DNA: TGTGCCAGCAGGATCAGGGTTCCCGAGCAGTACTTC.

The V and J genes are TRBV18 and TRBJ2-2; 10 nucleotides match TRBD2. Germline CDR1 is KGHSH and CDR2 is LQKENI. The CDR3 has 16 amino acids. The V and J ends lost 4 bases and 2 bases, in that order; junction bases with no gene match: 4. The CDR3: CASSRGLAANTGELFF. The CDR3 nucleotides read TGTGCCAGCTCACGCGGACTAGCGGCAAACACCGGGGAGCTGTTTTTT.

V and J are TRBV27 and TRBJ1-1; 9 bases agree with TRBD1. Germline V gene sequence: CDR1 MNHEY, CDR2 SMNVEV (reference sequence). The CDR3 covers 13 residues. The trim removed 6 bases at V and 8 bases at J, leaving 7 bases unmatched. CDR3 amino acids: CASSPGTGREAFF. The CDR3 DNA follows: TGTGCCAGCAGCCCCGGGACAGGGAGAGAAGCTTTCTTT.

The count of this clone is one. The chain links TRBV10-1 to TRBJ2-3, with D possibly TRBD1 on 5 matching bases. CDR3 length equals 13 residues. Trimming pared 4 bases from V and 4 bases from J, leaving 9 bases between. Germline V lookup: CDR1 WNHNN, CDR2 SYGVQD (reference sequence). This CDR3 is CASSGRVADTQYF. DNA for the CDR3: TGCGCCAGCAGTGGCAGGGTAGCAGATACGCAGTATTTT.

This chain uses TRBV2 with TRBJ1-5; tentative D call: TRBD1 (5 bases). This CDR3 contains 16 residues. V lost 2 bases and J lost 3, with 14 bases in between. Germline loops: CDR1 SNHLY, CDR2 FYNNEI. The CDR3 region is CASSELKRGPNQPQHF. The CDR3 bases are TGTGCCAGCAGTGAATTAAAGAGGGGACCCAATCAGCCCCAGCATTTT.

The genes are TRBV7-9 and TRBJ2-5, with unresolved D. V was clipped by 4 bases and J by 1 base, with 19 bases between them. Germline lookup yields CDR1 SEHNR and CDR2 FQNEAQ (reference sequence). The CDR3 is 17 amino acids. The CDR3: CASSSGMGRSAQETQYF. CDR3 coding DNA: TGTGCCAGCAGCTCAGGAATGGGCAGGTCAGCCCAAGAGACCCAGTACTTC. The variable domain in full, with the rest retrieved from reference TRBV7-9 and TRBJ2-5, is DTGVSQNPRHKITKRGQNVTFRCDPISEHNRLYWYRQTLGQGPEFLTYFQNEAQLEKSRLLSDRFSAERPKGSFSTLEIQRTEQGDSAMYLCASSSGMGRSAQETQYFGPGTRLLVL.

The chain employs TRBV6-4 and TRBJ2-1; 12 nucleotides align to TRBD2. Germline trimming cut 7 bases from V and 8 bases from J; bases unmatched to any gene: 6. This CDR3 has 14 residues. The germline gives CDR1 MRHNA, CDR2 SNTAGT. The DNA of the CDR3 is TGTGCCAGCAAGACTAGCGGGAGTTCCCATGAGCAGTTCTTC. It translates to CASKTSGSSHEQFF.

The chain is built from TRBV25-1 and TRBJ2-7; 8 bases map to TRBD1. V lost 4 bases and J lost 1; bases outside the gene matches: 3. The CDR3 has 14 amino acids. Germline V CDR1 and CDR2: MGHDK, SYGVNS. The CDR3 bases are TGTGCCAGCAGTGGGACAGGGACTTCCTACGAGCAGTACTTC. This sequence encodes CASSGTGTSYEQYF.

The gene calls are TRBV28 and TRBJ2-2, with a weak D call TRBD1 (6 bases). The CDR3 has 14 amino acids. Germline V gene data show CDR1 as MDHEN and CDR2 as SYDVKM. The V and J ends lost 5 bases and 6 bases respectively, with 13 bases between them. CDR3 coding DNA: TGTGCCAGCAGTGGCCACAGGGTATCCGGGGAGCTGTTTTTT. It encodes CASSGHRVSGELFF.

The V call is TRBV19, the J call TRBJ2-3; possible D gene TRBD1, 6 bases. The germline CDR1 and CDR2 sequences are LNHDA and SQIVND (reference sequence). This CDR3 region has 14 residues. The V end lost 4 bases, the J end lost 4 bases, and 12 bases lay between the germline ends. CDR3 loop: CASSTRQDSDTQYF. For the CDR3, the DNA is TGTGCCAGTAGTACCCGACAGGACTCAGATACGCAGTATTTT.

The chain uses TRBV6-1 and TRBJ2-3; maybe TRBD2 (7 bases). CDR1 MNHNS and CDR2 SASEGT come from the germline V gene. The CDR3 extends over 15 amino acids. V was clipped by 5 bases and J by 4 bases, with 16 bases between them. This CDR3 is CASSRGAGSADTQYF. CDR3 coding DNA: TGTGCCAGCAGTCGGGGGGCAGGTAGCGCAGATACGCAGTATTTT.

About this clone: Other DNA sequences of this sample code for an identical CDR3. The chain links TRBV5-1 to TRBJ2-7; D is perhaps TRBD2 (5 bases). Between the trimmed V and J ends, which lost 0 bases and 2 bases, there was a span of 9 bases. Germline CDR1 and CDR2: SGHRS and YFSETQ. The CDR3 extends over 14 amino acids. The CDR3 nucleotides are TGCGCCAGCAGCTTGGTAGGAGGTCCCTACGAGCAGTACTTC. Translation gives CASSLVGGPYEQYF.